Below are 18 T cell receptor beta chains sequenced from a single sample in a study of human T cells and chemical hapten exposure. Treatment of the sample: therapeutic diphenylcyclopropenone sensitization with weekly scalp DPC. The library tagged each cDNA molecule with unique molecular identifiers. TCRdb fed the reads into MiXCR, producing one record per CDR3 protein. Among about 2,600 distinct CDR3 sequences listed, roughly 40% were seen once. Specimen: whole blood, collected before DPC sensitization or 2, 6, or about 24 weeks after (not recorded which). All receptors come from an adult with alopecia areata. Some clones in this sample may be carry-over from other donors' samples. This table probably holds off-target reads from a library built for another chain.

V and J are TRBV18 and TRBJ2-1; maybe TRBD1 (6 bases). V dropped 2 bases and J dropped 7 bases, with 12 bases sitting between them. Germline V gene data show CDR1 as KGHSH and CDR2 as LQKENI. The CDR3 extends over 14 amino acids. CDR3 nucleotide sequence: TGTGCCAGCTCACCAACACAGGGAAGGAATGAGCAGTTCTTC. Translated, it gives CASSPTQGRNEQFF.

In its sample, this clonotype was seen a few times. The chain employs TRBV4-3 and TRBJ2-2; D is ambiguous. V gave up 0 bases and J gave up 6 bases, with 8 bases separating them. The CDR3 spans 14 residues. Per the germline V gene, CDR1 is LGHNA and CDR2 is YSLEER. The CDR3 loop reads CASSQDLPAGELFF. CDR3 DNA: TGCGCCAGCAGCCAAGATCTGCCAGCCGGGGAGCTGTTTTTT.

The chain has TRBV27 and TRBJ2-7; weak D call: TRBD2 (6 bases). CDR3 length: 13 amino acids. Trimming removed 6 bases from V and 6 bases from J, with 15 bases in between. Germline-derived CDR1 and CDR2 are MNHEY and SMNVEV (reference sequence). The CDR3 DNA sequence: TGTGCCAGCAGCCCACTAGCTATTGGCGAGCAGTACTTC. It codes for CASSPLAIGEQYF.

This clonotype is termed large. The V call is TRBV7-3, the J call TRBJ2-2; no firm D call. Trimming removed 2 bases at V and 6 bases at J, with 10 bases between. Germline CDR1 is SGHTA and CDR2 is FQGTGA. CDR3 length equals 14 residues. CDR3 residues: CASSLVVSSGELFF. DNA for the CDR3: TGTGCCAGCAGCTTAGTGGTTTCCTCCGGGGAGCTGTTTTTT.

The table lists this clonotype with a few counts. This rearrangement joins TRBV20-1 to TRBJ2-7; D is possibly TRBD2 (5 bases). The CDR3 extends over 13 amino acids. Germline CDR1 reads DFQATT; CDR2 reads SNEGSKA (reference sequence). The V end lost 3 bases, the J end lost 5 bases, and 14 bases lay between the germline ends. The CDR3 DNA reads TGCAGTGCTAGGGCCTCGCCGAGGGACGAGCAGTACTTC. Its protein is CSARASPRDEQYF.

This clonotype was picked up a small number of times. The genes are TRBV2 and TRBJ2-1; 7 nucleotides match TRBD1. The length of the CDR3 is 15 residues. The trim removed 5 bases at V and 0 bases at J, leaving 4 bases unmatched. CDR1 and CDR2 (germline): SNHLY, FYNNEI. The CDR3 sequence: CASSRDSPSYNEQFF. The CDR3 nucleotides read TGTGCCAGCAGTAGGGACAGCCCCTCCTACAATGAGCAGTTCTTC.

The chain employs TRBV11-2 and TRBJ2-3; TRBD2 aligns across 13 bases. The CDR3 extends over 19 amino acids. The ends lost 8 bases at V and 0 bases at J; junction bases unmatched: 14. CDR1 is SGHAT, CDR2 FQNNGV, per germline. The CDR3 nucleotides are TGTGCCAGCGCGGGATTCAGGACTAGCGGGAGATGGAGCACAGATACGCAGTATTTT. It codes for CASAGFRTSGRWSTDTQYF. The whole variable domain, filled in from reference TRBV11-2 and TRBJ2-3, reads EAGVAQSPRYKIIEKRQSVAFWCNPISGHATLYWYQQILGQGPKLLIQFQNNGVVDDSQLPKDRFSAERLKGVDSTLKIQPAKLEDSAVYLCASAGFRTSGRWSTDTQYFGPGTRLTVL.

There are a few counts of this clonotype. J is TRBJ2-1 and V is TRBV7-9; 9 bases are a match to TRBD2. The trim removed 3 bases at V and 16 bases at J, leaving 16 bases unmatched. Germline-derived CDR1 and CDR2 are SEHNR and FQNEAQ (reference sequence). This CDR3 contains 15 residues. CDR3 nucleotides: TGTGCCAGCAGCTTTGAGGGCGGGAGGGCCCAGTTCTTATTCTTC. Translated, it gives CASSFEGGRAQFLFF. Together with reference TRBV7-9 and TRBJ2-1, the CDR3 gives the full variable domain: DTGVSQNPRHKITKRGQNVTFRCDPISEHNRLYWYRQTLGQGPEFLTYFQNEAQLEKSRLLSDRFSAERPKGSFSTLEIQRTEQGDSAMYLCASSFEGGRAQFLFFGPGTRLTVL.

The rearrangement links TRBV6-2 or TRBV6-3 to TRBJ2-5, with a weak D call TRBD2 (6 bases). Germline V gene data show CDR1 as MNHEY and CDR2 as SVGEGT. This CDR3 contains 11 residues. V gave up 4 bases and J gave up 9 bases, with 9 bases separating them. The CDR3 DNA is TGTGCCAGCAGTTCAGGAGGGGCCCAGTACTTC. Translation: CASSSGGAQYF.

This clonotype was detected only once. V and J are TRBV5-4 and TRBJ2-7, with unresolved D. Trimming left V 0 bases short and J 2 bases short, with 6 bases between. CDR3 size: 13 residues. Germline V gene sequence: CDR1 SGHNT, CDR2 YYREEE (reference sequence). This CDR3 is CASSLADAYEQYF. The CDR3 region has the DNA TGTGCCAGCAGCTTGGCCGACGCCTACGAGCAGTACTTC.

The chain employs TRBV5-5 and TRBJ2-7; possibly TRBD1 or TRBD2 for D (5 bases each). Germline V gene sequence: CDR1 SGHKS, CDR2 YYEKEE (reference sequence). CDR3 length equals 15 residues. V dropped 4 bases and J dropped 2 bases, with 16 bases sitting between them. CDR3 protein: CASSSSGTGTYEQYF. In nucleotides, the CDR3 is TGTGCCAGCAGCAGTTCCGGGACGGGGACCTACGAGCAGTACTTC. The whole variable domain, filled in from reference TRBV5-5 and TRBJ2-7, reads DAGVTQSPTHLIKTRGQQVTLRCSPISGHKSVSWYQQVLGQGPQFIFQYYEKEERGRGNFPDRFSARQFPNYSSELNVNALLLGDSALYLCASSSSGTGTYEQYFGPGTRLTVT.

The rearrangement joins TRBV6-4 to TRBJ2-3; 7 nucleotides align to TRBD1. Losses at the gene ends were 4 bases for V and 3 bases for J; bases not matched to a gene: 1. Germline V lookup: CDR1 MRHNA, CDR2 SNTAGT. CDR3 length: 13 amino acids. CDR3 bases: TGTGCCAGCAGTGTGGACAGGACAGATACGCAGTATTTT. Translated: CASSVDRTDTQYF.

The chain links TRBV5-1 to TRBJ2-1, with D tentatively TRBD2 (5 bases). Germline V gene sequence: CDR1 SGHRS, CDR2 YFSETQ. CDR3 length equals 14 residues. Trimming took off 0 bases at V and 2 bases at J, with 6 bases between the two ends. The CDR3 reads CASSLGRPYNEQFF. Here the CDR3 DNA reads TGCGCCAGCAGCTTGGGGAGGCCCTACAATGAGCAGTTCTTC.

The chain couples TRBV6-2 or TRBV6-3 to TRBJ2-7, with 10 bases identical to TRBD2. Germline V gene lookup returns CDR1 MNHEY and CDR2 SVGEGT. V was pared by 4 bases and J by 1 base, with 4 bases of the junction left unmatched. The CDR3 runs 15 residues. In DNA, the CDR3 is TGTGCCAGCAGTTCGGCTAGCGGGGGTTCCTACGAGCAGTACTTC. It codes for CASSSASGGSYEQYF.

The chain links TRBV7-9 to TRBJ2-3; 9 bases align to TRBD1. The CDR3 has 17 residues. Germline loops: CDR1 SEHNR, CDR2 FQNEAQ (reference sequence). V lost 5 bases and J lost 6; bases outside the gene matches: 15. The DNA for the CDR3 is TGTGCCAGCAGCCCCCCCGGGACAGGGACATTGGTGGATACGCAGTATTTT. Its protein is CASSPPGTGTLVDTQYF.

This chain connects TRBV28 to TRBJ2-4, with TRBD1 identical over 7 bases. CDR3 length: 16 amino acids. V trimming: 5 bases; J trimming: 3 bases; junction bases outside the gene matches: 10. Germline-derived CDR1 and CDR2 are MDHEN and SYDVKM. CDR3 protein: CASSPSAGGVKNIQYF. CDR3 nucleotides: TGTGCCAGCAGTCCCTCGGCAGGGGGTGTCAAAAACATTCAGTACTTC.

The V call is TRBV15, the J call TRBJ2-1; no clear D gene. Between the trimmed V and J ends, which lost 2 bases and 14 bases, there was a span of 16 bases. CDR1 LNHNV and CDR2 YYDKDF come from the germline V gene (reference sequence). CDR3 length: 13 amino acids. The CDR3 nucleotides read TGTGCCACCAGCAGATTGGTACTACCCGTGGAGTTCTTC. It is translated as CATSRLVLPVEFF.

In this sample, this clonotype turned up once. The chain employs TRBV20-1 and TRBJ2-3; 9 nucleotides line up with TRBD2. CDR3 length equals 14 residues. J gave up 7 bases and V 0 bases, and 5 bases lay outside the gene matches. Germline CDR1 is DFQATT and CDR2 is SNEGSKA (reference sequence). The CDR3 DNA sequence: TGCAGTGCTAGAGATGCGGGGGGGATAAATACGCAGTATTTT. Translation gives CSARDAGGINTQYF.